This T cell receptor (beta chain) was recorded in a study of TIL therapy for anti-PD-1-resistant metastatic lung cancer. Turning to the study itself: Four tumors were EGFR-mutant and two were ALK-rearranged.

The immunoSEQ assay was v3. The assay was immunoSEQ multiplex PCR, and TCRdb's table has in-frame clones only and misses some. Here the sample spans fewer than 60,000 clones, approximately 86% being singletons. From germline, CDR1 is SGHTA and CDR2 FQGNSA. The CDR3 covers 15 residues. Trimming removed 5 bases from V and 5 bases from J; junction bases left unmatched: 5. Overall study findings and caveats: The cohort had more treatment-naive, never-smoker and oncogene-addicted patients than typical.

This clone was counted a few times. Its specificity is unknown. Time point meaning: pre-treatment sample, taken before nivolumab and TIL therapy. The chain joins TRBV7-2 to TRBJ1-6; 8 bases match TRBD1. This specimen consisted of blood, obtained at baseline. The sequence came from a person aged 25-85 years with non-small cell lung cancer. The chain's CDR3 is CASSLRGQDNSPLHF. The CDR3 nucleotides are TGTGCCAGCAGCCTCAGGGGGCAGGATAATTCACCCCTCCACTTT.